Listed below are T cell receptor beta chains from one sample, sequenced in a study of shared clonotypes between healthy human individuals. TCRdb's copy holds only in-frame clones and misses some; the assay was immunoSEQ multiplex PCR. The data hold millions of clones, with roughly 94% observed a single time. Material: naive CD4+ T cells sorted from blood. Receptor source: a man between 18 and 29 years old in good health. The CDR3 runs from the conserved cysteine through the conserved F or W. D genes are given only for firm matches. Only part of the rows carry a size: once, few, many, or a class if the clone is expanded.

>.|TRBJ1-1|13|TRBV7-9|.
TGTGCCAGCAGCTTAAGTGGGGGGACTGAAGCTTTCTTT
CASSLSGGTEAFF
>.|TRBJ1-6|12|TRBV7-9|many
TGTGCCAGCAGCTCACAGGGACCACCCCTCCACTTT
CASSSQGPPLHF
>.|TRBJ1-5|15|TRBV27|.
TGTGCCAGCAGACCTTTCGGGACCTCGAAGCCGCCCCAGCATTTT
CASRPFGTSKPPQHF
>.|TRBJ1-5|13|TRBV7-2|.
TGTGCCAGCAGCTTAGTGACTAATCAGCCCCAGCATTTT
CASSLVTNQPQHF
>.|TRBJ2-5|13|TRBV9|.
TGTGCCAGCAGCGCCCCCGGGTGGGAGACCCAGTACTTC
CASSAPGWETQYF
>TRBD2|TRBJ2-2|17|TRBV4-3|.
TGCGCCAGCAGCCAACTAGCGGGGACCGCGAACACCGGGGAGCTGTTTTTT
CASSQLAGTANTGELFF
>TRBD2|TRBJ2-4|16|TRBV5-4|.
TGTGCCAGCAGCCCGAGCGGGGGGGCCGCCAAAAACATTCAGTACTTC
CASSPSGGAAKNIQYF
>TRBD2|TRBJ2-1|17|TRBV4-3|.
TGCGCCAGCAGCCAACAAACCGGGACTACGCTCGGGAGGGAGCAGTTCTTC
CASSQQTGTTLGREQFF
>TRBD1|TRBJ2-5|15|TRBV29-1|.
TGCAGCGTTGCCCCTAATGAGGGGGCTAGAGAGACCCAGTACTTC
CSVAPNEGARETQYF
>.|TRBJ2-3|14|TRBV5-1|.
TGCGCCAGCACCTCAGGGACGGAGACAGATACGCAGTATTTT
CASTSGTETDTQYF
>.|TRBJ1-6|18|TRBV27|.
TGTGCCAGCAGTTTATTATTTAGGGACTCCGCCTATAATTCACCCCTCCACTTT
CASSLLFRDSAYNSPLHF
>.|TRBJ1-2|15|TRBV5-6|once
TGTGCCAGCAGCTCCCTCCCGGGTTCTAACTATGGCTACACCTTC
CASSSLPGSNYGYTF
>TRBD1|TRBJ1-6|15|TRBV19|few
TGTGCCAGTAGTGAGTCGACAGGGCGCCATTCACCCCTCCACTTT
CASSESTGRHSPLHF
>.|TRBJ1-5|15|TRBV7-2|.
TGTGCCAGCAGCCTTGGACAGTTATTCAATCAGCCCCAGCATTTT
CASSLGQLFNQPQHF
>TRBD2|TRBJ2-3|14|TRBV5-1|once
TGCGCCAGCACGGGAGGACCAGCGACAGATACGCAGTATTTT
CASTGGPATDTQYF